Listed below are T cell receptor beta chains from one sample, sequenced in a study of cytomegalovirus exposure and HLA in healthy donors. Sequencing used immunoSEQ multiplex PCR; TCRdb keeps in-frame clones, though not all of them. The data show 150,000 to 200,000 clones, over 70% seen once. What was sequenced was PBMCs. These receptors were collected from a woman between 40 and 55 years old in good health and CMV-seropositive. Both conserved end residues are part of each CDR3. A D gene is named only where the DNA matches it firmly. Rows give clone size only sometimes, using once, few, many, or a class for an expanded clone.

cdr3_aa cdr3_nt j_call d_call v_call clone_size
CAISDSGQGNTEAFF TGTGCCATCAGTGATTCCGGACAGGGGAACACTGAAGCTTTCTTT TRBJ1-1 TRBD1 TRBV10-3 NA
CASSLTGQVYGYTF TGTGCCAGCAGCCTGACCGGACAGGTTTATGGCTACACCTTC TRBJ1-2 TRBD1 TRBV11-2 NA
CASSEGGTGNEKLFF TGTGCCAGCAGTGAAGGCGGGACGGGGAATGAAAAACTGTTTTTT TRBJ1-4 NA TRBV2 NA
CASSSQRGYNEQFF TGTGCCAGCAGCTCACAGCGGGGATACAATGAGCAGTTCTTC TRBJ2-1 TRBD2 TRBV7-2 NA
CASSFSGTDTQYF TGTGCCAGCAGTTTTAGCGGCACAGATACGCAGTATTTT TRBJ2-3 NA TRBV27 NA
CASRRTGTVSQPQHF TGTGCCAGCAGACGCACCGGGACAGTGTCTCAGCCCCAGCATTTT TRBJ1-5 TRBD1 TRBV6-5 once
CASSTGTGGWNQPQHF TGTGCCAGCAGCACCGGGACAGGGGGCTGGAATCAGCCCCAGCATTTT TRBJ1-5 TRBD1 TRBV5-8 NA
CAISEQRYEQYF TGTGCCATCAGTGAACAGAGATACGAGCAGTACTTC TRBJ2-7 NA TRBV10-3 NA
CASSQRGALYEQYF TGTGCCAGCAGCCAACGGGGGGCCCTCTACGAGCAGTACTTC TRBJ2-7 NA TRBV2 NA
CASSAIGRGIVTNEKLFF TGTGCCAGCAGTGCCATTGGGAGGGGAATTGTAACTAATGAAAAACTGTTTTTT TRBJ1-4 NA TRBV6-1 many
CASSLSFGLGGTEAFF TGTGCCAGCAGTTTATCTTTCGGGCTTGGGGGGACTGAAGCTTTCTTT TRBJ1-1 NA TRBV27 NA
CASSSTGRELFF TGTGCCAGCAGTTCGACAGGTCGGGAGCTGTTTTTT TRBJ2-2 NA TRBV6-5 NA
CASSYTRYEQYF TGTGCCAGCAGTTATACCCGGTACGAGCAGTACTTC TRBJ2-7 NA TRBV6-1 NA
CASSQARDITANYGYTF TGCGCCAGCAGCCAAGCCCGGGACATAACTGCTAACTATGGCTACACCTTC TRBJ1-2 NA TRBV4-1 once
CASSLVAITGELFF TGTGCCAGCAGCTTAGTAGCGATCACCGGGGAGCTGTTTTTT TRBJ2-2 NA TRBV7-2 NA
CATSPALNTGELFF TGTGCCACCAGCCCTGCACTCAACACCGGGGAGCTGTTTTTT TRBJ2-2 NA TRBV15 NA
CASGRDRTNSPLHF TGTGCCAGCGGGAGGGACAGGACGAATTCACCCCTCCACTTT TRBJ1-6 TRBD1 TRBV6-5 NA
CASKGGSSYEQYF TGCGCCAGCAAGGGCGGGAGCTCCTACGAGCAGTACTTC TRBJ2-7 TRBD2 TRBV10-2 few
CASSLHGGLGETQYF TGTGCCAGCAGCTTACACGGCGGGTTGGGGGAGACCCAGTACTTC TRBJ2-5 NA TRBV7-2 NA
CASSTAVQETQYF TGTGCCAGTAGTACAGCGGTCCAAGAGACCCAGTACTTC TRBJ2-5 NA TRBV19 few
CASSPRQHTGELFF TGTGCCAGCAGCCCAAGACAGCACACCGGGGAGCTGTTTTTT TRBJ2-2 NA TRBV7-8 NA
CATSRDLAGNTEAFF TGTGCCACCAGCAGAGATCTGGCAGGGAACACTGAAGCTTTCTTT TRBJ1-1 NA TRBV15 NA
CASRTQGTTQYF TGTGCCAGCAGAACACAGGGGACTACGCAGTATTTT TRBJ2-3 TRBD1 TRBV28 NA
CASSQGPANYGYTF TGTGCCAGCTCACAGGGGCCAGCTAACTATGGCTACACCTTC TRBJ1-2 NA TRBV18 NA
CATRTVATNEKLFF TGTGCCACCCGGACTGTTGCAACTAATGAAAAACTGTTTTTT TRBJ1-4 NA TRBV10-3 NA
CASSPRTSSYNEQFF TGTGCCAGCTCACCCCGGACTAGCTCCTACAATGAGCAGTTCTTC TRBJ2-1 TRBD2 TRBV18 NA
CASSVGGAADTIYF TGTGCCAGCAGCGTAGGTGGGGCGGCAGACACCATATATTTT TRBJ1-3 NA TRBV9 once
CASSLFRGREDTQYF TGCGCCAGCAGCTTGTTCCGGGGGAGAGAAGATACGCAGTATTTT TRBJ2-3 NA TRBV5-1 NA
CASSVASTGGTEAFF TGTGCCAGCAGCGTAGCCTCGACAGGGGGGACTGAAGCTTTCTTT TRBJ1-1 TRBD1 TRBV9 NA
CASMSPRPPQHF TGCGCCAGTATGTCCCCCCGTCCGCCCCAGCATTTT TRBJ1-5 NA TRBV5-1 NA
CSSSGRGSLYADTQYF TGTTCCAGCAGCGGTCGGGGGTCTCTCTATGCAGATACGCAGTATTTT TRBJ2-3 NA TRBV7-9 once
CASRLWSGVTGELFF TGCGCCAGCAGGCTATGGAGCGGGGTAACCGGGGAGCTGTTTTTT TRBJ2-2 TRBD2 TRBV5-1 NA
CASSHRGQGKNIQYF TGTGCCAGCAGTCATCGGGGACAGGGGAAAAACATTCAGTACTTC TRBJ2-4 TRBD1 TRBV6-1 NA
CASSSTGLYEQYF TGTGCCAGCAGTTCGACGGGTCTCTACGAGCAGTACTTC TRBJ2-7 NA TRBV28 once